This is a list of T cell receptor beta chains from one sample in a study of CXCR3-negative and CXCR3-positive naive CD8 T cells. With the 5' RACE reads reprocessed, TCRdb shows one record per CDR3 protein and no DNA. The sample table includes 130,000 to 150,000 distinct CDR3 sequences. Sequences were obtained from naive CXCR3+ CD8+ T cells from blood. These receptors all come from a human donor in good health. Some clones in this sample may be carry-over from other donors' samples. The CDR3 runs from the conserved cysteine through the conserved F or W. Each record gives: V gene, J gene, CDR3 length, CDR3 protein.

v_call: TRBV4-3
j_call: TRBJ2-1
cdr3_length: 16
cdr3_aa: CASSQDRTIGRNEQFF

v_call: TRBV3-1
j_call: TRBJ1-6
cdr3_length: 21
cdr3_aa: CASSPSSPGTGVSGYNSPLHF

v_call: TRBV7-6
j_call: TRBJ2-2
cdr3_length: 18
cdr3_aa: CASSLPFGTGHFAGELFF

v_call: TRBV12-3/TRBV12-4
j_call: TRBJ2-1
cdr3_length: 16
cdr3_aa: CASSPGQGGPYNEQFF

v_call: TRBV28
j_call: TRBJ2-7
cdr3_length: 16
cdr3_aa: CASSQDRGSLIYEQYF

v_call: TRBV29-1
j_call: TRBJ2-7
cdr3_length: 13
cdr3_aa: CSVLAGPPYEQYF

v_call: TRBV4-1
j_call: TRBJ1-3
cdr3_length: 13
cdr3_aa: CASRAPSGNTIYF

v_call: TRBV15
j_call: TRBJ1-1
cdr3_length: 13
cdr3_aa: CATSREPNTEAFF

v_call: TRBV4-1
j_call: TRBJ2-4
cdr3_length: 14
cdr3_aa: CASSQGGAGYIQYF

v_call: TRBV7-9
j_call: TRBJ2-3
cdr3_length: 15
cdr3_aa: CAGSPPSGLTDTQYF

v_call: TRBV20-1
j_call: TRBJ2-7
cdr3_length: 13
cdr3_aa: CSATLDTSYEQYF

v_call: TRBV4-3
j_call: TRBJ2-3
cdr3_length: 18
cdr3_aa: CASSQDGWAVPVPDTQYF

v_call: TRBV4-2
j_call: TRBJ1-2
cdr3_length: 15
cdr3_aa: CASSQDFGQGHGYTF

v_call: TRBV7-9
j_call: TRBJ2-7
cdr3_length: 14
cdr3_aa: CASSSSGSWDEQYF

v_call: TRBV29-1
j_call: TRBJ1-1
cdr3_length: 12
cdr3_aa: CSVEPENTEAFF

v_call: TRBV12-3/TRBV12-4
j_call: TRBJ2-1
cdr3_length: 14
cdr3_aa: CASSFGLAVNEQFF

v_call: TRBV6-2/TRBV6-3
j_call: TRBJ1-2
cdr3_length: 15
cdr3_aa: CASSSLVGSEYGYTF

v_call: TRBV2
j_call: TRBJ2-6
cdr3_length: 14
cdr3_aa: CASSIRSGANVLTF

v_call: TRBV28
j_call: TRBJ2-4
cdr3_length: 14
cdr3_aa: CASSLRTGGNIQYF

v_call: TRBV28
j_call: TRBJ1-4
cdr3_length: 14
cdr3_aa: CASSLRSINEKLFF

v_call: TRBV28
j_call: TRBJ2-2
cdr3_length: 15
cdr3_aa: CASSWVRGGTGELFF

v_call: TRBV4-1
j_call: TRBJ2-3
cdr3_length: 17
cdr3_aa: CASSLRDNGAYTDTQYF